The clone carrying this TCR beta chain turned up a few times. Both TRBC1 and TRBC2 were covered by a beta constant-region primer of two equimolar oligonucleotides. TCRdb fed the UMI-ligation and nested PCR reads into MiXCR, producing one record per CDR3 protein. The table has some 87,000 distinct CDR3 sequences, more than 6.5% seen once. Germline CDR1 and CDR2: SEHNR and FQNEAQ (reference sequence). CDR3 length: 14 amino acids. V lost 4 bases to trimming and J lost 0 bases, with 7 bases between them. The sample is drawn from a study of naive and memory T cell subsets. This chain links TRBV7-9 with TRBJ2-4; D is uncertain. Sequencing was carried out using central memory CD4+ T cells from blood. The origin of this receptor is a human donor in good health. CDR3 protein: CASSSAPAKNIQYF. CDR3 coding DNA: TGTGCCAGCAGCTCTGCTCCAGCCAAAAACATTCAGTACTTC.